This TCR beta chain was sequenced for a study of T cell repertoires in cytomegalovirus infection. As concerns this clonotype: Its cognate antigen is unknown.

TCRdb reprocessed the reads with MiXCR, giving one entry per CDR3 protein. The sample includes about 920,000 distinct CDR3 sequences, around 32% of them seen just once. CDR1 LGHNA and CDR2 YNFKEQ come from the germline V gene. The V end was cut by 1 base, the J end by 4 bases, with 8 bases between. This CDR3 is 14 amino acids long. The V gene is TRBV4-2, the J gene TRBJ1-3; D is unclear. The sequence was collected from a human donor in good health (CMV status not recorded). Some clones in this sample may be carry-over from other donors' samples. The sample here was cultured CD8+ T cells from PBMCs, taken from culture after CMV antigen stimulation. The CDR3 loop is CASSQGATGNTIYF. Written as DNA, the CDR3 is TGTGCCAGCAGCCAAGGGGCTACAGGAAACACCATATATTTT.